The entry below gives a single T cell receptor beta chain sequence along with its context. TCRbeta libraries were built with three rounds of nested PCR, modified from ARM-PCR. TCRdb re-called the multiplex PCR reads through MiXCR, storing one row per CDR3 protein. The sample lists some 100,000 distinct CDR3 sequences, roughly 80% occurring once. The V gene lost 6 bases and the J gene lost 10 bases, with 21 bases spanning the gap. The V gene's germline CDR1 is ENHRY and CDR2 SYGVKD. This CDR3 region has 14 residues. The sample originates from a study of tumor and adjacent non-tumor tissue in lung cancer. About the research overall: Patients were aged roughly 30 to 76, ten or so men and about 5 women, stage I to III. Samples averaged roughly 4 million productive TCRbeta reads each.

No cell sorting was done before RNA was extracted from the tissue. The normal lung tissue was taken more than 3 cm from the tumor edge. Newly diagnosed lung cancer patients had thoracic surgery in China, August–November 2014, without prior chemotherapy. The sequence was collected from a man between 60 and 70 years old with small cell lung cancer. The sequenced sample was distant non-tumor lung tissue. The chain is built from TRBV10-3 and TRBJ2-5; D is perhaps TRBD1 (5 bases). CDR3 sequence (DNA): TGTGCCATCAGAGGGGTCAGCTCCCAAGAAATCCAGTACTTC. Amino acids: CAIRGVSSQEIQYF.